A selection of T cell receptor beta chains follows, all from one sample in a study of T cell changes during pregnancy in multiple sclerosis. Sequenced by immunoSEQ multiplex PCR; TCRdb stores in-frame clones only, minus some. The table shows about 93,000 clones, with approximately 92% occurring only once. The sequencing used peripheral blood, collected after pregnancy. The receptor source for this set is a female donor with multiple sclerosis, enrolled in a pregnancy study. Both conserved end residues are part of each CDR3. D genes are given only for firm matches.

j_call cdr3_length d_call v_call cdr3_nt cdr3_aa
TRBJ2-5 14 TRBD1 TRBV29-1 TGCAGCGGTGACAGGGGGAGCGGCCAAGAGACCCAGTACTTC CSGDRGSGQETQYF
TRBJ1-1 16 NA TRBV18 TGTGCCAGCTCACCAATTTTGGGGGCGCAGGGAACTGAAGCTTTCTTT CASSPILGAQGTEAFF
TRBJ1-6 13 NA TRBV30 TGTGCCTGGGATGTAGCCGCAGTTGTGCCCCTCCACTTT CAWDVAAVVPLHF
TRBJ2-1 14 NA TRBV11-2 TGTGCCAGTTCCCCAAGGGCCACAGGGAATGAGCAGTTCTTC CASSPRATGNEQFF
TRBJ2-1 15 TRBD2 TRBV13 TGTGCCAGCAGCCCCAGGACTAGGCTTTACAATGAGCAGTTCTTC CASSPRTRLYNEQFF
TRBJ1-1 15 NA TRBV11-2 TGTGCCAGCAGCTTAGATCCCAGGGAAAACACTGAAGCTTTCTTT CASSLDPRENTEAFF
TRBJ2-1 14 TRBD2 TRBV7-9 TGTGCCAGCAGTGGGGGGGGATGGGAAAATGAGCAGTTCTTC CASSGGGWENEQFF
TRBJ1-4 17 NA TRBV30 TGTGCCTGGACCCCAGGGAAGTTGGGTGTAACTAATGAAAAACTGTTTTTT CAWTPGKLGVTNEKLFF
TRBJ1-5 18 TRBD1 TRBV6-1 TGTGCCAGCAGTGGCGGGACAGCCCTCAGCGGTGGCAATCAGCCCCAGCATTTT CASSGGTALSGGNQPQHF
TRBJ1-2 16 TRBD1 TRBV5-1 TGCGCCAGCAGCTCTGCGGGACAGGGACAGGGCTATGGCTACACCTTC CASSSAGQGQGYGYTF
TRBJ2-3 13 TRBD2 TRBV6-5 TGTGCCAGCGCGGGGGGATGGACAGATACGCAGTATTTT CASAGGWTDTQYF
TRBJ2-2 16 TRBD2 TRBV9 TGTGCCAGCAGCCCCGGGGGGGGTAGGGCCGCCGGGGAGCTGTTTTTT CASSPGGGRAAGELFF
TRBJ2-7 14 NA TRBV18 TGTGCCAGCTCACCTTGGGCAGACGGTTACGAGCAGTACTTC CASSPWADGYEQYF
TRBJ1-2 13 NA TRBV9 TGTGCCAGCAGCGTACAGTGGAACTATGGCTACACCTTC CASSVQWNYGYTF
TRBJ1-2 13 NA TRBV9 TGTGCCAGCAGCGTAGGGACAACCTATGGCTACACCTTC CASSVGTTYGYTF
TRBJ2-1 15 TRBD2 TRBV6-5 TGTGCCAGCAGCCCCGGGACTAGCGGGAGGGCCCATTCGTTCTTC CASSPGTSGRAHSFF
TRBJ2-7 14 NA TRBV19 TGTGCCAGTAGTATAAATTCCGCAGGCTACGAGCAGTACTTC CASSINSAGYEQYF
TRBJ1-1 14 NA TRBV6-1 TGTGCCAGCAGTGAAGCGACCGCGCCAGGAGAAGCTTTCTTT CASSEATAPGEAFF
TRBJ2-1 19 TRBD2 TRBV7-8 TGTGCCAGCAGCTTAGCCGGCCAAAGTCTAGCGGGGTTTTACAATGAGCAGTTCTTC CASSLAGQSLAGFYNEQFF
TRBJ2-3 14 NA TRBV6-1 TGTGCCAGCAGCTTAGACAGGAACACAGATACGCAGTATTTT CASSLDRNTDTQYF
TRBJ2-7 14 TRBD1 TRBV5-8 TGTGCCAGCAGCTTGGGGACAGGTGGCGACGAGCAGTACTTC CASSLGTGGDEQYF
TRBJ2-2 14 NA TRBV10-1 TGCGCCAGCAGGCCCGGGACTTACACCGGGGAGCTGTTTTTT CASRPGTYTGELFF
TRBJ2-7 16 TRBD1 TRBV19 TGTGCCAGTAGTAATCACGGGACAGGGGGCTGGGACGAGCAGTACTTC CASSNHGTGGWDEQYF
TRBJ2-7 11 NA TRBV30 TGTGCCTGGGGGACTGTTTACGAGCAGTACTTC CAWGTVYEQYF